The 32 T cell receptor beta chains below all came from one sample that was sequenced in a study of cytomegalovirus exposure and HLA in healthy donors. This PCR relied on a set of 60 Vbeta primers and 13 Jbeta primers. TCRdb keeps only in-frame clones here, not all; method: immunoSEQ multiplex PCR. The sample has more than 200,000 clones, 70% to 90% seen once. The sequenced sample was PBMCs. These receptor sequences come from a human donor in good health.

V gene TRBV13 combines with J gene TRBJ2-2; 7 nucleotides agree with TRBD1. The CDR3 loop spans 18 amino acids. Per germline, CDR1 PRHDT and CDR2 FYEKMQ (reference sequence). Germline trimming cut 5 bases from V and 1 base from J; bases unmatched to any gene: 13. CDR3 nucleotide sequence: TGTGCCAGCAGCCTACCCCTTGTGAGGGGGCAGAACACCGGGGAGCTGTTTTTT. Translated, it gives CASSLPLVRGQNTGELFF.

The genes are TRBV5-1 and TRBJ1-1; D ambiguous. The CDR3 contains 11 residues. The ends were cut back, 7 bases at V and 2 bases at J, with 6 bases in the middle. The germline CDR1 and CDR2 sequences are SGHRS and YFSETQ. CDR3 in amino acids: CASVKNTEAFF. CDR3 bases: TGCGCCAGCGTTAAAAACACTGAAGCTTTCTTT.

Of note for this clone: The junction departs from the called germline gene at one end, perhaps through a read error. This chain connects TRBV4-2 to TRBJ2-1; 8 positions match TRBD2. The CDR3 spans 17 residues. Per germline, CDR1 LGHNA and CDR2 YNFKEQ. The CDR3 here is CANSRLGLAGSLNEQFF. The CDR3 DNA follows: TGTGCCAACAGCCGCTTGGGGCTAGCGGGTTCCCTCAATGAGCAGTTCTTC.

The CDR3 region is CASSSDRTDRAYEQYF. DNA of the CDR3: TGTGCCAGCAGTTCCGACCGGACAGATCGGGCATACGAGCAGTACTTC. This rearrangement joins TRBV6-6 to TRBJ2-7; possibly TRBD1 for D (6 bases). The germline V gene has CDR1 MNHNY and CDR2 SVGAGI (reference sequence). CDR3 length: 16 residues. The V gene lost 4 bases and the J gene lost 4 bases, with 20 bases spanning the gap.

CDR3 bases: TGCGCCAGCAGCTTGCCGAGAACTGGGGGGACAGATACGCAGTATTTT. Protein product: CASSLPRTGGTDTQYF. The V call is TRBV5-1, the J call TRBJ2-3; possible D gene TRBD2, 6 bases. The CDR3 is 16 amino acids. V lost 1 base to trimming and J lost 3 bases, with 15 bases between them. In germline, CDR1 is SGHRS, CDR2 YFSETQ. Filled out from reference TRBV5-1 and TRBJ2-3, the complete variable domain reads KAGVTQTPRYLIKTRGQQVTLSCSPISGHRSVSWYQQTPGQGLQFLFEYFSETQRNKGNFPGRFSGRQFSNSRSEMNVSTLELGDSALYLCASSLPRTGGTDTQYFGPGTRLTVL.

The rearrangement uses TRBV27 and TRBJ2-7, with TRBD2 matching 9 bases. Trimming at V came to 4 bases and at J to 5 bases, leaving 6 bases not matched to a gene. Germline V gives CDR1 MNHEY, CDR2 SMNVEV (reference sequence). This CDR3 has 14 amino acids. CDR3 sequence (DNA): TGTGCCAGCAGTTCCTTAGCGGGAGCTAACGAGCAGTACTTC. It codes for CASSSLAGANEQYF.

The genes are TRBV19 and TRBJ2-1; 9 bases line up with TRBD1. CDR3 length: 13 amino acids. J gave up 6 bases and V 6 bases, and 3 bases lay outside the gene matches. In germline, CDR1 is LNHDA, CDR2 SQIVND (reference sequence). The CDR3 loop reads CASSGTGLNEQFF. CDR3 sequence (DNA): TGTGCCAGTAGCGGGACAGGGCTCAATGAGCAGTTCTTC.

The chain has TRBV14 and TRBJ2-5, with TRBD1 identical over 9 bases. Per germline, CDR1 SGHDN and CDR2 FVKESK. V lost 7 bases to trimming and J lost 5 bases; unmatched junction nucleotides: 2. This CDR3 region has 12 residues. As DNA, the CDR3 is TGTGCCAGCAACAGGGGGCGTGAGACCCAGTACTTC. It specifies CASNRGRETQYF.

The chain links TRBV10-3 to TRBJ2-3; 8 bases are a match to TRBD1. Germline trimming cut 8 bases from V and 0 bases from J; bases unmatched to any gene: 4. The CDR3 covers 14 residues. From germline, CDR1 is ENHRY and CDR2 SYGVKD. The CDR3 DNA reads as TGTGCCATCGGACAGGGAACGAGCACAGATACGCAGTATTTT. This translates into CAIGQGTSTDTQYF.

This chain links TRBV19 with TRBJ2-1; TRBD1 might be the D (6 bases). This CDR3 spans 13 amino acids. CDR1 is LNHDA and CDR2 is SQIVND in the germline V gene (reference sequence). V lost 5 bases and J lost 3, with 8 bases in between. The CDR3 sequence is CASSLDSYNEQFF. CDR3 DNA: TGTGCCAGTAGTTTGGACAGCTACAATGAGCAGTTCTTC.

This chain links TRBV18 with TRBJ2-6; 9 nucleotides agree with TRBD1. V was pared by 4 bases and J by 0 bases, with 4 bases of the junction left unmatched. CDR1 and CDR2 from the germline V gene are KGHSH and LQKENI. The CDR3 consists of 17 residues. As DNA, the CDR3 is TGTGCCAGCTCACAACAGGGGGCCTCCTCTGGGGCCAACGTCCTGACTTTC. It specifies CASSQQGASSGANVLTF.

V is TRBV19 and J is TRBJ1-5; D gene ambiguous. CDR1 is LNHDA, CDR2 SQIVND, per germline (reference sequence). The CDR3 spans 15 residues. Trimming cost V 6 bases and J 2 bases, with 14 bases left between them. CDR3 nucleotide sequence: TGTGCCAGTAGCCCCACATGGGGAGGCAATCAGCCCCAGCATTTT. Translated, it gives CASSPTWGGNQPQHF.

The V and J genes are TRBV11-2 and TRBJ2-3; the D gene is possibly TRBD2 (6 bases). Trimming removed 4 bases at V and 5 bases at J, with 16 bases between. CDR1 SGHAT and CDR2 FQNNGV come from the germline V gene. There are 15 residues in the CDR3. The CDR3 sequence is CASSSTTRLKDTQYF. CDR3 bases: TGTGCCAGCAGCTCAACGACTAGGTTGAAAGATACGCAGTATTTT.

This clone showed up just a few times. CDR3 DNA: TGTGCCAGCAGCCAAGCTCTCGGGGAAACCTACGAGCAGTACTTC. This sequence encodes CASSQALGETYEQYF. The chain recombines TRBV4-2 with TRBJ2-7; possibly TRBD2 for D (5 bases). Germline loops: CDR1 LGHNA, CDR2 YNFKEQ. CDR3 size: 15 residues. V was cut by 1 base and J by 2 bases, with 12 bases left in between.

V usage is TRBV5-8 and J usage is TRBJ1-5; 7 bases match TRBD1. The trim removed 7 bases at V and 2 bases at J, leaving 6 bases unmatched. The CDR3 runs to 14 residues. CDR1 is SGHTS and CDR2 is YDEGEE in the germline V gene. CDR3 coding DNA: TGTGCCAGCTCCGACAGGGCTCGCAATCAGCCCCAGCATTTT. As protein: CASSDRARNQPQHF.

CDR3 coding DNA: TGCGCCAGCCGGGAGAGCGGGAGGAGAGCAGATACGCAGTATTTT. This sequence encodes CASRESGRRADTQYF. The V call is TRBV5-1, the J call TRBJ2-3, with 9 bases identical to TRBD2. This CDR3 comprises 15 residues. The germline CDR1 and CDR2 sequences are SGHRS and YFSETQ. The junction had 10 bases not matched to a gene; V was cut back by 7 bases and J by 4 bases. Using reference TRBV5-1 and TRBJ2-3 for the parts outside the CDR3, the full variable domain is KAGVTQTPRYLIKTRGQQVTLSCSPISGHRSVSWYQQTPGQGLQFLFEYFSETQRNKGNFPGRFSGRQFSNSRSEMNVSTLELGDSALYLCASRESGRRADTQYFGPGTRLTVL.

CDR3 nucleotides: TGTGCCAGCAGCGCGAGGGGGACCAGCCCCAATGAGCAGTTCTTC. Its translation: CASSARGTSPNEQFF. The chain recombines TRBV21-1 with TRBJ2-1; the D call TRBD1 from the table was never checked on the DNA. TRBV21-1 constitutes a pseudogene. This CDR3 spans 15 amino acids.

This chain joins TRBV4-2 and TRBJ2-1; a possible D gene is TRBD2 (6 bases). This CDR3 region has 16 residues. Between the trimmed V and J ends, which lost 0 bases and 0 bases, there was a span of 9 bases. The germline V gene encodes CDR1 LGHNA and CDR2 YNFKEQ. In DNA form, the CDR3 reads TGTGCCAGCAGCCAAGAGACCGGGAGCTCCTACAATGAGCAGTTCTTC. This gives the protein CASSQETGSSYNEQFF.

The chain is built from TRBV10-1 and TRBJ2-7; the match to TRBD2 covers 12 bases. V lost 7 bases to trimming and J lost 6 bases; unmatched junction nucleotides: 7. The CDR3 covers 14 residues. Germline values: CDR1 WNHNN, CDR2 SYGVQD (reference sequence). Here the CDR3 DNA reads TGCGCCAGCAATGCTAGCGGGAGGGTTAGCGAGCAGTACTTC. This sequence encodes CASNASGRVSEQYF.

This clone turned up a few times. V gene TRBV10-3 combines with J gene TRBJ2-1; weak D call: TRBD2 (6 bases). CDR1 and CDR2 from the germline V gene are ENHRY and SYGVKD. This CDR3 is built from 13 residues. Trimming left V 6 bases short and J 5 bases short, with 11 bases between. This CDR3 reads CAIRRDWDNEQFF. The CDR3 nucleotides read TGTGCCATCAGGCGGGACTGGGACAATGAGCAGTTCTTC.

The chain has TRBV5-8 and TRBJ2-7, with D hard to call. Germline V gene lookup returns CDR1 SGHTS and CDR2 YDEGEE. The germline V and J ends were trimmed by 2 bases and 3 bases, with 3 bases remaining between them. This CDR3 region has 11 residues. CDR3 nucleotide sequence: TGTGCCAGCAGCTTCTACTACGAGCAGTACTTC. Its translation: CASSFYYEQYF.

The chain recombines TRBV6-4 with TRBJ2-1; 12 nucleotides match TRBD2. J was trimmed by 6 bases and V by 3 bases; bases with no gene match: 6. Germline assignment: CDR1 MRHNA and CDR2 SNTAGT. This CDR3 spans 16 amino acids. The CDR3 protein is CASSERLAGVVNEQFF. For the CDR3, the DNA is TGTGCCAGCAGTGAACGACTAGCGGGAGTAGTCAATGAGCAGTTCTTC.

The chain is built from TRBV5-4 and TRBJ2-4; D not resolved. CDR1 and CDR2 from the germline V gene are SGHNT and YYREEE (reference sequence). V was pared by 2 bases and J by 6 bases, with 9 bases between. The CDR3 has 13 amino acids. CDR3 protein: CASSLEELNIQYF. In DNA, the CDR3 is TGTGCCAGCAGCTTAGAGGAGTTAAACATTCAGTACTTC.

The chain employs TRBV9 and TRBJ2-5, with D tentatively TRBD2 (6 bases). CDR1 is SGDLS, CDR2 YYNGEE, per germline. V lost 3 bases and J 5 bases, leaving 14 bases between the germline ends. This CDR3 has 14 amino acids. CDR3 sequence reads: CASSAGGIGETQYF. In nucleotides, the CDR3 is TGTGCCAGCAGCGCCGGGGGAATCGGTGAGACCCAGTACTTC.

V usage is TRBV18 and J usage is TRBJ1-3, with D maybe TRBD1 (6 bases). The CDR3 loop spans 15 amino acids. Trimming took 1 base from V and 6 from J, leaving 13 bases between them. The germline gives CDR1 KGHSH, CDR2 LQKENI. The CDR3 spells CASSPRGGPKNTIYF. The CDR3 DNA reads TGTGCCAGCTCACCACGCGGGGGGCCCAAAAACACCATATATTTT.

The rearrangement uses TRBV29-1 and TRBJ2-1; 16 bases agree with TRBD2. The V segment lost 4 bases and the J segment 6 bases; nucleotides outside the gene matches: 3. The germline V gene has CDR1 SQVTM and CDR2 ANQGSEA. The CDR3 runs to 15 residues. This chain's CDR3 is CSVGGTSGRANEQFF. In DNA form, the CDR3 reads TGCAGCGTTGGCGGGACTAGCGGGAGGGCCAATGAGCAGTTCTTC.

This chain uses TRBV29-1 with TRBJ2-1, with TRBD2 matching 8 bases. Germline values: CDR1 SQVTM, CDR2 ANQGSEA. The length of the CDR3 is 16 residues. Losses at the gene ends were 3 bases for V and 3 bases for J; bases not matched to a gene: 10. The CDR3 protein is CSVDHEGGRIYNEQFF. The CDR3 DNA is TGCAGCGTTGATCACGAGGGCGGGAGGATCTACAATGAGCAGTTCTTC.

V and J are TRBV29-1 and TRBJ2-5; possibly TRBD2 for D (6 bases). Trimming left V 6 bases short and J 5 bases short, with 13 bases between. CDR1 is SQVTM and CDR2 is ANQGSEA in the germline V gene. This CDR3 spans 12 amino acids. The CDR3: CSVRRAEETQYF. CDR3 nucleotides: TGCAGCGTGAGGAGGGCGGAGGAGACCCAGTACTTC. Supplemented by reference TRBV29-1 and TRBJ2-5, the full variable domain reads SAVISQKPSRDICQRGTSLTIQCQVDSQVTMMFWYRQQPGQSLTLIATANQGSEATYESGFVIDKFPISRPNLTFSTLTVSNMSPEDSSIYLCSVRRAEETQYFGPGTRLLVL.

There are a few counts of this clone. V and J are TRBV5-1 and TRBJ1-4; D call uncertain. The CDR3 has 15 amino acids. CDR1 and CDR2 (germline): SGHRS, YFSETQ. Trimming shortened V by 0 bases and J by 6 bases, and 12 bases separated the two germline ends. CDR3: CASSLASGEYEKLFF. Written as DNA, the CDR3 is TGCGCCAGCAGCTTGGCTTCTGGGGAGTATGAAAAACTGTTTTTT.

The chain is built from TRBV10-2 and TRBJ2-5; 12 bases map to TRBD2. The CDR3 has 15 amino acids. Germline loops: CDR1 WSHSY, CDR2 SAAADI. V was clipped by 4 bases and J by 7 bases; unmatched bases: 7. The CDR3 protein is CASSVASGREGTQYF. The CDR3, as DNA: TGCGCCAGCAGTGTGGCTAGCGGGAGGGAAGGGACCCAGTACTTC.

The genes are TRBV7-9 and TRBJ2-5; D not certain. The germline V gene has CDR1 SEHNR and CDR2 FQNEAQ (reference sequence). The germline V and J ends were trimmed by 2 bases and 3 bases, with 4 bases remaining between them. This CDR3 region has 12 residues. The CDR3 DNA reads as TGTGCCAGCAGCTTAACAGAAGAGACCCAGTACTTC. This sequence encodes CASSLTEETQYF.

The V and J genes are TRBV6-1 and TRBJ1-1; 8 bases are shared with TRBD1. The V and J ends lost 6 bases and 0 bases, in that order; junction bases with no gene match: 6. Germline lookup yields CDR1 MNHNS and CDR2 SASEGT. The CDR3 runs 15 residues. DNA for the CDR3: TGTGCCAGCAGGGGACAGGTCGTAGTGAACACTGAAGCTTTCTTT. Residues: CASRGQVVVNTEAFF.